What follows are 20 T cell receptor beta chains derived from one specimen sequenced in a study of control samples from healthy donors and cancer patients. Using immunoSEQ multiplex PCR, the repertoire was profiled, and TCRdb retains in-frame clones only, with some absent. The sample shows around 120,000 clones, roughly nine tenths of them seen only once. The sequencing sample was made of PBMCs. The receptors originated from a woman in her forties or fifties with colorectal cancer.

This chain uses TRBV27 with TRBJ2-7; tentative D call: TRBD1 (6 bases). V lost 4 bases to trimming and J lost 0 bases, with 10 bases between them. The germline CDR1 and CDR2 sequences are MNHEY and SMNVEV (reference sequence). This CDR3 is built from 14 residues. In DNA form, the CDR3 reads TGTGCCAGCAGTTCAGGGGTGCTCTCCTACGAGCAGTACTTC. This sequence encodes CASSSGVLSYEQYF.

V gene TRBV4-1 combines with J gene TRBJ1-2; D remains ambiguous. V was clipped by 4 bases and J by 4 bases, with 10 bases between them. CDR3 length: 13 amino acids. CDR1 is MGHRA and CDR2 is YSYEKL in the germline V gene. Written as DNA, the CDR3 is TGCGCCAGCAGCCCCGACGGGGTCTATGGCTACACCTTC. It is translated as CASSPDGVYGYTF.

A single count supports this clone. The chain carries TRBV5-1 and TRBJ1-6, with 12 positions matching TRBD1. V dropped 4 bases and J dropped 7; count of bases not matched to a gene: 3. The CDR3 runs to 15 residues. Germline lookup yields CDR1 SGHRS and CDR2 YFSETQ. The CDR3 loop is CASSMGQGANSPLHF. The CDR3 nucleotides read TGCGCCAGCAGCATGGGACAGGGGGCCAATTCACCCCTCCACTTT.

The chain carries TRBV6-6 and TRBJ1-2; D is undetermined. Germline V gene sequence: CDR1 MNHNY, CDR2 SVGAGI (reference sequence). The CDR3 is made up of 15 amino acids. V lost 2 bases and J 6 bases, leaving 16 bases between the germline ends. CDR3 bases: TGTGCCAGCAGTTACGGGCCGGGTTGGGAAGATGGCTACACCTTC. This encodes CASSYGPGWEDGYTF.

The rearrangement links TRBV30 to TRBJ2-5; D unresolved. With 5 bases removed from V and 3 bases from J, the gap between germline ends came to 13 bases. Germline V CDR1 and CDR2: GTSNPN, SVGIG (reference sequence). This CDR3 has 13 amino acids. Here the CDR3 DNA reads TGTGCCTGGTCTCGCCAGGTCGAAGAGACCCAGTACTTC. It encodes CAWSRQVEETQYF.

The chain is built from TRBV6-6 and TRBJ1-5; no firm D call. The CDR3 sequence is 13 residues long. CDR1 MNHNY and CDR2 SVGAGI come from the germline V gene (reference sequence). V was cut by 2 bases and J by 0 bases, with 2 bases left in between. DNA for the CDR3: TGTGCCAGCAGTTACGGTAGCAATCAGCCCCAGCATTTT. Its protein is CASSYGSNQPQHF.

The rearrangement links TRBV5-1 to TRBJ2-2, with D hard to call. The germline V and J ends were trimmed by 2 bases and 2 bases, with 10 bases remaining between them. Germline assignment: CDR1 SGHRS and CDR2 YFSETQ. The CDR3 runs to 15 residues. The DNA of the CDR3 is TGCGCCAGCAGCTTAGGGCAGCATAACACCGGGGAGCTGTTTTTT. Its translation is CASSLGQHNTGELFF.

CDR3 nucleotide sequence: TGTGCCAGTAGTTTAAGGACAGGCGGCTATGGCTACACCTTC. Protein: CASSLRTGGYGYTF. The chain uses TRBV19 and TRBJ1-2, with 7 bases aligning to TRBD1. The CDR3 is 14 amino acids. V lost 5 bases, J lost 4 bases, and 7 bases stayed unmatched. Per the germline V gene, CDR1 is LNHDA and CDR2 is SQIVND (reference sequence).

The rearrangement joins TRBV10-3 to TRBJ2-4, with TRBD2 matching over 10 bases. The CDR3 runs to 15 residues. CDR1 is ENHRY and CDR2 is SYGVKD in the germline V gene. V shed 10 bases, J shed 8 bases, and the junction held 14 bases outside the gene matches. CDR3 coding DNA: TGTGCCACGGGGGCTAGCGGGAGTAAGAGGGACATTCAGTACTTC. Protein product: CATGASGSKRDIQYF.

The rearrangement links TRBV25-1 to TRBJ1-4; D might be TRBD1 (6 bases). Germline V CDR1 and CDR2: MGHDK, SYGVNS. The CDR3 totals 15 residues. Trimming removed 3 bases at V and 4 bases at J, with 12 bases between. CDR3 residues: CASSEWKGDNEKLFF. CDR3 DNA: TGTGCCAGCAGTGAGTGGAAGGGGGATAATGAAAAACTGTTTTTT. Variable domain in full (rest from reference TRBV25-1 and TRBJ1-4): EADIYQTPRYLVIGTGKKITLECSQTMGHDKMYWYQQDPGMELHLIHYSYGVNSTEKGDLSSESTVSRIRTEHFPLTLESARPSHTSQYLCASSEWKGDNEKLFFGSGTQLSVL.

The chain recombines TRBV30 with TRBJ1-1, with TRBD1 as a possible D gene (5 bases). Trimming pared 3 bases from V and 0 bases from J, leaving 8 bases between. Per germline, CDR1 GTSNPN and CDR2 SVGIG (reference sequence). There are 13 residues in the CDR3. DNA of the CDR3: TGTGCCTGGAGCGGCAGGGTGAACACTGAAGCTTTCTTT. It specifies CAWSGRVNTEAFF.

This rearrangement joins TRBV19 to TRBJ1-2, with D maybe TRBD1 (5 bases). The V end was cut by 7 bases, the J end by 7 bases, with 19 bases between. CDR1 is LNHDA, CDR2 SQIVND, per germline (reference sequence). The CDR3 spans 14 residues. CDR3 loop: CASNGRREFFGYTF. The DNA for the CDR3 is TGTGCCAGTAACGGACGCAGGGAATTCTTTGGCTACACCTTC. Full variable domain (remainder filled in from reference TRBV19 and TRBJ1-2): DGGITQSPKYLFRKEGQNVTLSCEQNLNHDAMYWYRQDPGQGLRLIYYSQIVNDFQKGDIAEGYSVSREKKESFPLTVTSAQKNPTAFYLCASNGRREFFGYTFGSGTRLTVV.

V is TRBV10-3 and J is TRBJ1-1, with 7 bases matching TRBD1. The CDR3 totals 14 residues. Germline V CDR1 and CDR2: ENHRY, SYGVKD. V lost 5 bases and J lost 0; bases outside the gene matches: 3. For the CDR3, the DNA is TGTGCCATCAGTACGGACAGGATGAACACTGAAGCTTTCTTT. This translates into CAISTDRMNTEAFF.

The V gene is TRBV11-2, the J gene TRBJ1-1; D is undetermined. CDR1 and CDR2 (germline): SGHAT, FQNNGV. V shed 5 bases and J shed 10 bases, with 17 bases lying between them. The CDR3 covers 13 residues. In DNA form, the CDR3 reads TGTGCCAGCAGCCCCCTCCCCGCCGAGAGAGCTTTCTTT. This translates into CASSPLPAERAFF. The full variable domain, in which reference TRBV11-2 and TRBJ1-1 provide the parts outside the CDR3, is EAGVAQSPRYKIIEKRQSVAFWCNPISGHATLYWYQQILGQGPKLLIQFQNNGVVDDSQLPKDRFSAERLKGVDSTLKIQPAKLEDSAVYLCASSPLPAERAFFGQGTRLTVV.

V is TRBV16 and J is TRBJ2-2; D remains ambiguous. The V gene lost 0 bases and the J gene lost 6 bases, with 5 bases spanning the gap. Germline V gene sequence: CDR1 KGHSY, CDR2 FQNENV. CDR3 size: 13 residues. Here the CDR3 reads CASSQSKAGELFF. DNA for the CDR3: TGTGCCAGCAGCCAATCGAAGGCCGGGGAGCTGTTTTTT.

The chain has TRBV20-1 and TRBJ1-4; 7 bases fit TRBD1. CDR3 size: 15 residues. Germline assignment: CDR1 DFQATT and CDR2 SNEGSKA (reference sequence). Trimming removed 3 bases from V and 0 bases from J; junction bases left unmatched: 4. In DNA form, the CDR3 reads TGCAGTGCTAGTCAGGGGGTAACAACTAATGAAAAACTGTTTTTT. Protein: CSASQGVTTNEKLFF.

The genes are TRBV11-3 and TRBJ2-1; 8 bases match TRBD2. V was clipped by 8 bases and J by 7 bases; unmatched bases: 10. CDR1 SGHNT and CDR2 YENEEA come from the germline V gene. This CDR3 is built from 14 residues. The CDR3 sequence is CASSVGGAVNEQFF. CDR3 DNA: TGTGCCAGCTCGGTCGGGGGGGCTGTAAATGAGCAGTTCTTC.

The rearrangement uses TRBV11-3 and TRBJ2-2; 11 nucleotides agree with TRBD2. V lost 5 bases to trimming and J lost 5 bases; unmatched junction nucleotides: 4. Germline CDR1 reads SGHNT; CDR2 reads YENEEA. The CDR3 is 15 amino acids. The CDR3 protein is CASSLAGGITGELFF. DNA of the CDR3: TGTGCCAGCAGCCTAGCGGGAGGCATAACCGGGGAGCTGTTTTTT.

This clone showed up just once. The rearrangement uses TRBV29-1 and TRBJ1-1, with D perhaps TRBD1 (6 bases). CDR1 is SQVTM and CDR2 is ANQGSEA in the germline V gene. The CDR3 covers 11 residues. Trimming left V 8 bases short and J 3 bases short, with 10 bases between. CDR3 sequence reads: CSTRTDTEAFF. CDR3 DNA: TGCAGCACCCGGACAGACACTGAAGCTTTCTTT. The full variable domain, completed using reference TRBV29-1 and TRBJ1-1, is SAVISQKPSRDICQRGTSLTIQCQVDSQVTMMFWYRQQPGQSLTLIATANQGSEATYESGFVIDKFPISRPNLTFSTLTVSNMSPEDSSIYLCSTRTDTEAFFGQGTRLTVV.

The CDR3 DNA is TGTGCCAGCAGTACTCCTATCGGGGTTCGATCACCCCTCCACTTT. It yields the protein CASSTPIGVRSPLHF. The rearrangement joins TRBV6-5 to TRBJ1-6; D remains unclear. Trimming took 5 bases from V and 10 from J, leaving 18 bases between them. This CDR3 spans 15 amino acids. From germline, CDR1 is MNHEY and CDR2 SVGAGI.